What follows describes a single T cell receptor (beta chain). What this receptor recognizes is not known. No per-base quality is available; no much larger clone lies one base away. The Quick-DNA Microprep Kit was used to extract genomic DNA from the sorted cells. Amplification of TCRbeta DNA was done with the immunoSEQ hsTCRbeta kit, following the protocol from the manufacturer. TCRbeta libraries were sequenced on an Illumina MiSeq instrument. The paper's data handling went like this. Following removal of out-of-frame sequences, around 2,300,000 distinct TCRbeta sequences were retained, with an average of around 70,000 per individual. Each individual was scored using the number of around 150 previously reported CMV-associated TCRbeta sequences that the individual carried and the total number of productive distinct TCRbeta sequences. A beta-binomial model was reimplemented in Python, and random forests from scikit-learn, run with default parameters, were trained on data from the US cohort. Classifier performance on the Belgian cohort was reported as the median AUC with percentile confidence intervals calculated over 10,000 bootstrap iterations. What TCRdb holds here is the immuneACCESS table cut down to in-frame rearrangements. Part of the clones is not present; checked against another copy, under half of the missing clones reflect an unresolved V gene, and the others are unexplained. The V and J calls and clone size come from that table; D and trimming were worked out from the DNA. The sample table lists over 65,000 clones, 60% to 85% of them with a count of one. The ten top clones hold roughly 4.4% of the sample.

This entry comes from a study of memory CD4+ T cells and cytomegalovirus serostatus (dated by TCRdb to about 2019). In terms of the full investigation: The cohort included approximately 35 healthy adults from Belgium, of whom 9 were CMV seropositive and approximately 24 were CMV seronegative. To replicate a published TCR-based CMV serostatus classifier, the study sequenced CD4+ memory TCRbeta repertoires from a Belgian cohort whose cytomegalovirus serostatus was known. General study outcomes and caveats: Of around 150 previously reported CMV-associated TCRbeta sequences, approximately 64 appeared in the CD4+ memory repertoires, each in one to five individuals. A median bootstrapped AUC of around 0.94 with a 95% CI of 0.76-1.00 was achieved on the Belgian cohort by the original-framework classifier. The results were read as suggesting that the CMV-associated TCR signature is, for the most part, present in the CD4+ memory repertoire. For predicting CMV serostatus, the median bootstrapped AUC was about 0.95 using the original framework and around 0.9 using a US-trained random forest. Only CD4+CD45RO+ memory cells were sequenced, unlike the original study, which covered naive and memory CD4+ and CD8+ populations.

V lost 7 bases and J lost 8 bases; the stretch between them is 17 bases long. CDR1 and CDR2, looked up from the germline V gene (reference sequence), are WNHNN and SYGVQD. From the cysteine through the phenylalanine, the CDR3 covers 13 amino acids. Of all the DNA, just the CDR3 is kept, 39 bases in frame from base 1. A FACSAria II was used to sort memory CD4+ T cells, defined as single viable CD3+CD4+CD8-CD45RO+ cells. CMV serostatus was determined using a Roche Elecsys assay that detects serum IgG against CMV pp150, pp28, p38 and p52. After thawing, total CD4+ T cells were enriched by positive selection with CD4 magnetic microbeads. The samples came from a different study that was designed specifically to examine the CD4+ T cell memory repertoire. Following standard operating procedures, peripheral blood mononuclear cells were isolated and cryopreserved, while serum was kept at -80 degrees C. Staining used CD3-PerCP (BW264/56), CD4-APC (RPA-T4), CD45RO-PE (UCHT1) and CD8-Pacific Orange (3B5) antibodies, with Sytox blue excluding non-viable cells.

The sequencing input was memory CD4+ T cells from blood. The rearrangement combines TRBV10-1 with TRBJ1-2; TRBD1 is a possible D gene, resting on 5 matching bases. This sequence was found in an adult in good health and CMV-seropositive. The sequenced DNA is TGCGCCAGCAAGGTATGGGGGGAGGGGGGCTACACCTTC. It specifies CASKVWGEGGYTF.